This section outlines one T cell receptor (beta chain) sequence together with its context. V gave up 6 bases and J gave up 4 bases; unmatched junction bases: 11. The CDR3 consists of 16 residues. In germline, CDR1 is LGHDT, CDR2 YNNKEL (reference sequence). These data are taken from a study of blood T cell repertoires in COVID-19. Per the authors' pipeline: Amplified reference gene primers provided the basis for estimating nucleated cell counts. The table came from immunoSEQ multiplex PCR; TCRdb's copy has only in-frame clones and leaves some out. Clone size and V and J calls were adopted from that table, with D and trimming inferred from the DNA. The sample yields fewer than 250,000 clones, about four fifths seen once. Enrolled through a virtual design, the participants were between 18 and 89 years of age and came from about two dozen US areas.

This sequence joins TRBV3-1 (or the pseudogene TRBV3-2) and TRBJ2-2; 7 bases are a match to TRBD2. Sequencing input: PBMCs or T cells enriched from blood (not recorded which). This TCR was sampled from a woman aged 50 to 65 with acute COVID-19. The CDR3 loop is CASRLGTTGSTGELFF. The CDR3, as DNA: TGTGCCAGCAGACTCGGGACTACCGGGTCCACCGGGGAGCTGTTTTTT.